This TCR beta chain was observed in a study of shared clonotypes between healthy human individuals. Some clones are missing from TCRdb's copy, which holds only in-frame ones; the method was immunoSEQ multiplex PCR. The sample consists of about 1 million clones, approximately 76% of them appearing once. V lost 7 bases, J lost 2 bases, and 5 bases stayed unmatched. CDR1 and CDR2 from the germline V gene are LNHDA and SQIVND (reference sequence). CDR3 length equals 14 residues. The V gene is TRBV19, the J gene TRBJ2-7, with TRBD2 matching 10 bases. Sequencing used memory CD4+ T cells sorted from blood. Subset indicated: CD45RA-negative fraction. The receptor's source is a man between 18 and 29 years old in good health. CDR3 DNA sequence: TGTGCCAGTACAAGGACTAGCGGTACCTACGAGCAGTACTTC. It specifies CASTRTSGTYEQYF.